This T cell receptor beta chain came from a study of T-cell memory formation after mild COVID-19. Study-wide points: The study detected some responding clones in pre-infection memory, suggesting cross-reactive memory joined.

Germline CDR1 SGHTA, CDR2 FQGNSA. The ends were cut back, 7 bases at V and 5 bases at J, with 17 bases in the middle. CDR3 length equals 15 residues. MiXCR was run by TCRdb on the 5' RACE reads, yielding one entry per CDR3 protein. This table has about 130,000 distinct CDR3 sequences, about 18% appearing once. Points on this clonotype: The target antigen is unknown.

This receptor was identified in a man aged 18 to 30 who had mild COVID-19 (a few samples of this study predate the infection). Cell type and time point are not known. Material: PBMCs or a T cell subset sorted from them (not recorded which). This chain uses TRBV7-2 with TRBJ2-2; D may be TRBD1 (6 bases). The CDR3 DNA is TGTGCCAGCACCCGGGGTGGGGGACAAACCGGGGAGCTGTTTTTT. It specifies CASTRGGGQTGELFF.